Listed below are T cell receptor beta chains from one sample, sequenced in a study of PD-1 blockade in classical Hodgkin lymphoma. Clones were read by immunoSEQ multiplex PCR, and TCRdb kept only the in-frame ones, dropping some. The table lists about 18,000 clones, 86% of them singletons. Material: peripheral blood mononuclear cells (PBMCs), obtained before the second cycle of nivolumab. All receptors derive from a human donor with classical Hodgkin lymphoma. Each CDR3 is given with its conserved first and last residue. Fields, in order: J gene, D gene, V gene, CDR3 protein. The D gene is left open where the match is weak.

TRBJ1-6 - TRBV7-8 CASSYMGSSPLHF
TRBJ1-1 - TRBV19 CASTPLIRDPNTEAFF
TRBJ2-7 - TRBV5-1 CASSLEGLTEQYF
TRBJ1-4 - TRBV10-3 CAISDKGEGGEKLFF
TRBJ1-1 TRBD1 TRBV19 CASSPGQHTTEAFF
TRBJ2-3 TRBD2 TRBV19 CASSRRLAGTTDTQYF
TRBJ2-1 TRBD1 TRBV9 CASSAHSPGQGGNEQFF
TRBJ1-5 TRBD1 TRBV7-9 CASSYGTGNGNQPQHF
TRBJ1-2 TRBD1 TRBV19 CASSMRTGTYGYTF
TRBJ2-2 TRBD1 TRBV5-1 CASSWAGTGNTGELFF
TRBJ2-4 - TRBV15 CATSRGRGASSKNIQYF
TRBJ1-6 - TRBV5-4 CASRSQGHNSPLHF
TRBJ1-4 TRBD1 TRBV4-1 CASSQDRTGGTSSTNEKLFF
TRBJ1-3 - TRBV19 CASSNTAVSGNTIYF
TRBJ1-2 - TRBV9 CASSVGASGGYTF
TRBJ2-6 TRBD2 TRBV5-1 CASSSAGGFPVSGANVLTF
TRBJ1-1 - TRBV10-3 CAISATDMNTEAFF
TRBJ1-2 - TRBV7-8 CASSPWGNYGYTF
TRBJ1-6 TRBD1 TRBV18 CASSPNPGTANSPLHF
TRBJ2-5 - TRBV5-1 CASSLSGEETQYF
TRBJ2-3 TRBD2 TRBV10-2 CASRSVERGPADTQYF
TRBJ2-4 - TRBV5-4 CASSIGIAKNIQYF
TRBJ2-2 TRBD1 TRBV5-1 CASSPRTGDTGELFF
TRBJ1-6 - TRBV10-3 CAISSGWNSPLHF
TRBJ2-5 - TRBV6-5 CASSRTSQETQYF
TRBJ1-2 - TRBV5-1 CASSLADSNYGYTF
TRBJ1-1 TRBD1 TRBV5-1 CASSLGGQENTEAFF
TRBJ1-2 - TRBV25-1 CASSETGTKGGYTF
TRBJ1-2 - TRBV11-2 CASSLDSGVVYGHTF
TRBJ1-5 - TRBV6-1 CASSEDKGGLFGNQPQHF
TRBJ2-7 - TRBV11-2 CASSLGQLEYEQYF
TRBJ2-7 TRBD2 TRBV5-1 CASTTGEGTYEQYF
TRBJ2-2 - TRBV9 CASSMGTGGTGELFF
TRBJ1-1 - TRBV2 CASSEAQRAFF
TRBJ2-2 - TRBV4-2 CASSHRGVSNTGELFF
TRBJ1-1 - TRBV14 CASSYTYRNTEAFF
TRBJ2-1 - TRBV4-1 CASSQGYISTYNEQFF
TRBJ1-4 - TRBV7-9 CASSLESGLNEKLFF
TRBJ1-2 - TRBV10-3 CAISESTDNYGYTF
TRBJ2-5 - TRBV7-9 CASSLDGAETQYF
TRBJ1-2 - TRBV7-9 CASSASGTNYGYTF
TRBJ2-5 - TRBV27 CASSKSRWVQETQYF
TRBJ1-1 - TRBV7-2 CASSLEGRGAFF
TRBJ2-5 - TRBV4-3 CASSQDPASGLGTQYF
TRBJ2-1 - TRBV6-6 CASSYPQDNEQFF
TRBJ2-5 TRBD2 TRBV5-1 CASSLFGGEETQYF
TRBJ1-6 TRBD1 TRBV7-8 CASSLLGQGNSPLHF
TRBJ1-6 TRBD1 TRBV14 CASSQTGGSPLHF
TRBJ1-1 - TRBV9 CASSVDRDTEAFF
TRBJ2-3 TRBD1 TRBV9 CASSVVQGADTQYF
TRBJ1-5 TRBD1 TRBV27 CASSMTGVGSFRQPQHF
TRBJ1-2 - TRBV6-5 CASSYGGLNYGYTF
TRBJ2-6 TRBD1 TRBV7-9 CASSLGTDTNVLTF
TRBJ2-3 - TRBV6-5 CASSYGNPRVDTQYF
TRBJ2-3 - TRBV5-4 CASSLFGGTDTQYF
TRBJ1-5 - TRBV7-2 CASSFSGVNQPQHF
TRBJ2-3 TRBD2 TRBV7-9 CASRSGGIRTDTQYF
TRBJ1-2 - TRBV10-3 CAIRDTGSHGYTF
TRBJ2-5 - TRBV18 CASSRSGVETQYF